This T cell receptor beta chain derives from a study of post-analysis software for immune sequencing data. Across the study: The cohort encompassed relapsing-remitting, secondary progressive and progressive-relapsing multiple sclerosis disease courses. Study-level points and caveats: A significant reduction in normalized Chao1 diversity was observed in multiple sclerosis patients versus controls. In patients, about five TRBV segments were more frequent than in controls, with TRBV5-6, TRBV5-1 and TRBV20-1 among them. By F measure, samples from a shared preparation batch strongly co-clustered.

Prepared TCR beta cDNA libraries contained unique molecular identifiers. TCRdb fed the PCR reads into MiXCR, producing one record per CDR3 protein. Of hundreds of thousands of distinct CDR3 sequences listed, 30% were seen once; the top ten hold under 0.7%. This clonotype was counted between two and nine times. Its antigen is still unknown. V shed 6 bases, J shed 1 base, and the junction held 4 bases outside the gene matches. CDR1 is MNHEY and CDR2 is SVGAGI in the germline V gene. The CDR3 is 15 residues long. The receptor was isolated from a girl aged 10 to 17 with multiple sclerosis. Sequencing was done on a sample of blood. The V gene is TRBV6-5, the J gene TRBJ2-2, with 8 bases matching TRBD1. CDR3 sequence: CASRLGQGNTGELFF. Here the CDR3 DNA reads TGTGCCAGCAGGCTCGGACAGGGGAACACCGGGGAGCTGTTTTTT.